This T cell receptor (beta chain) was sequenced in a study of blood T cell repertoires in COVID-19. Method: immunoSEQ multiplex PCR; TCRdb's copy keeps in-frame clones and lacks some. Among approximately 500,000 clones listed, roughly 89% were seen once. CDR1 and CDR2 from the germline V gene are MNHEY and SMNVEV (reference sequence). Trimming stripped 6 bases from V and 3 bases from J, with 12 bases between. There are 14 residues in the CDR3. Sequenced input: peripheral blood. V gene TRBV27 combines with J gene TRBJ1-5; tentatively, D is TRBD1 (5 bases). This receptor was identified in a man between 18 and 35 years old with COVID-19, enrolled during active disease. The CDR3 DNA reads TGTGCCAGCAGCAATAGGGGATTCAATCAGCCCCAGCATTTT. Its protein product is CASSNRGFNQPQHF.